This T cell receptor beta chain stems from a study of beta chain features in type 1 diabetes (dated by TCRdb to 2016 to 2019). General notes on the study: No differences in mean age, gender distribution, total cell number or subset yield were found between patients and healthy donors. A total of some 100,000,000 sorted cells were examined across all samples, and the number of cells per subset was strongly correlated with RNA yield. The study compared the TCRB repertoires of sorted circulating CD4+ T cell subsets in recently diagnosed type 1 diabetes patients with those in matched healthy donors. Whereas all 30 or so donors provided naive and central memory subsets, regulatory and stem cell-like memory subsets were isolated from just 8 patients and roughly eight healthy donors.

Findings and caveats that apply to the study as a whole: A moderate but significant shortening of TCRB CDR3 length was observed in type 1 diabetes patients in all four CD4+ subsets. Only small numbers of individuals were included in the HLA sub-analyses, which left unresolved whether HLA type had any influence on TCRB rearrangement. Because cDNA rather than genomic DNA was sequenced, highly expressing activated cells could have been over-represented, although no difference in activation and CD3 levels was found between groups. Naive, central memory and regulatory TCRB repertoires appeared to be more similar among patients than among healthy donors. Patients with type 1 diabetes made fewer insertions and deleted more nucleotides at VDJ recombination sites, implying thymic rearrangement abnormalities. Shorter templates might have been favored by PCR, but patient and control samples were amplified and corrected together, so both groups would have been affected equally by any skew.

The entire isolated RNA was reverse transcribed using the High Capacity cDNA Reverse Transcription Kit, and thus expressed TCRB transcripts were sequenced. Naive, central memory and regulatory T cell samples underwent deep immunoSEQ sequencing, averaging roughly 3.3 million total reads per sample. After sorted cells were lysed in RLT buffer, RNA was extracted with DNase-treated RNeasy Micro or Mini kits, with the choice depending on cell number. To prevent cross-contamination, each cell subset was processed individually, whereas patient and healthy donor samples were processed jointly. Using the immunoSEQ multiplex PCR, TCRB sequences were amplified from cDNA into 87-bp fragments spanning the CDR3 region. Sequencing of the amplicons was done on the Illumina HiSeq platform. The original pipeline was this. PCR bias was computationally corrected using synthetic template baselines, reads within Hamming distance 2 were collapsed, and singletons that could not be merged were discarded. Reads were aligned to IMGT to assign V, D and J genes, CDR3 length, and insertions or deletions at six rearrangement sites. Within each subset, clonotype counts were normalized to the number of sorted cells before true diversity and Gini coefficients were calculated with the tcR R package. The overlap coefficient, calculated on TCRB nucleotide sequences, was used to measure repertoire sharing. As a proxy for the pre-selection repertoire, out-of-frame TCRB sequences from naive cells were analyzed. TCRdb's version of the immuneACCESS table is confined to in-frame rearrangements and falls short of the full clone set. An unresolved V gene accounts for under half of the shortfall where checked; the remainder is of unknown origin. The D gene and trimming were derived from the DNA, and the V and J assignments and clone size from that table. This sample is represented by about 700,000 clones; about an eighth of them were singletons. The ten biggest clones cover less than 0.025% of the sample.

From each donor, a single peripheral blood sample of about 120 mL on average was drawn into heparinised tubes. A BD FACSAria II and a panel including CD45RO, CCR7, CD25, CD127, CD95 and CD27 were used to sort naive, central memory, regulatory and stem cell-like memory CD4+ T cells. Every sorted population had a purity above 95%. PBMCs were separated immediately by Lymphoprep density gradient centrifugation and were stained directly, without being cultured. Samples were stained and sorted in pairs, with one healthy donor and one patient per experiment, so that batch effects were minimized. Here V drops 6 bases and J drops 5 bases, and the junction holds 10 bases not matched to any gene. CDR1 SGHRS and CDR2 YFSETQ are derived from the germline V gene. Including the terminal cysteine and phenylalanine, the CDR3 comprises 14 residues. The read is trimmed to its CDR3 DNA, 42 bases read in frame from base 1.

This clone was found a few times. It has no known antigen specificity. Base qualities are not at hand, and no much larger clone is one base apart. This TCR was sampled from a man younger than 35 with type 1 diabetes. This receptor chain uses TRBV5-1 and TRBJ1-1; TRBD1 fits 7 bases in the junction. Sequencing was carried out using naive CD4+ T cells from blood. Per the publication, the cell subset or site label means: true naive CD4+ T cells. The sequenced DNA: TGCGCCAGCAAAGGGTCGGAGGGGGCAACTGAAGCTTTCTTT. This is translated as CASKGSEGATEAFF. The full variable domain, completed from the reference TRBV5-1 and TRBJ1-1 proteins outside the CDR3, reads KAGVTQTPRYLIKTRGQQVTLSCSPISGHRSVSWYQQTPGQGLQFLFEYFSETQRNKGNFPGRFSGRQFSNSRSEMNVSTLELGDSALYLCASKGSEGATEAFFGQGTRLTVV.